Shown below are 26 T cell receptor beta chains from a single sample sequenced in a study of T cells in Graves' hyperthyroidism and ophthalmopathy. There were TCR beta CDR3 regions amplified from RNA transcripts. Researchers ran a first-round RT-PCR on the TCR CDR3 using the HTBI primer set. TCRdb reanalysed the multiplex PCR reads using MiXCR and keeps one entry per CDR3 protein. Among about 560,000 distinct CDR3 sequences, 14% were seen once, and the ten largest hold about 15%. Sample: blood. The receptors were sampled from a woman aged 40 to 50 with Graves' hyperthyroidism.

This clonotype came up many times. The J gene is TRBJ1-1, the V gene TRBV7-2; TRBD1 might be the D (5 bases). The V end was cut by 1 base, the J end by 4 bases, with 7 bases between. The CDR3 extends over 13 amino acids. Germline values: CDR1 SGHTA, CDR2 FQGNSA. The CDR3 reads CASSLVGVTEAFF. CDR3 nucleotide sequence: TGTGCCAGCAGCTTAGTGGGGGTCACTGAAGCTTTCTTT.

This chain uses TRBV20-1 with TRBJ2-5; TRBD2 agrees at 9 bases. The CDR3 length is 14 residues. Germline trimming cut 6 bases from V and 3 bases from J; bases unmatched to any gene: 8. CDR1 is DFQATT, CDR2 SNEGSKA, per germline (reference sequence). CDR3 amino acids: CSAPRTSVKETQYF. The CDR3 nucleotides read TGCAGTGCCCCCAGGACTAGCGTAAAAGAGACCCAGTACTTC.

This clonotype was detected many times. The chain combines TRBV6-1 with TRBJ2-2; 12 bases align to TRBD2. The germline V gene has CDR1 MNHNS and CDR2 SASEGT. The CDR3 has 16 amino acids. The junction had 5 bases not matched to a gene; V was cut back by 4 bases and J by 5 bases. CDR3 nucleotides: TGTGCCAGCAGTGCCCTAGCGGGAGGGCCTACCGGGGAGCTGTTTTTT. It translates to CASSALAGGPTGELFF.

Worth noting for this clonotype: Being one base from a much bigger clone, this may be a read error. This sequence joins TRBV6-2 or TRBV6-3 and TRBJ1-2; D is undetermined. Trimming pared 8 bases from V and 3 bases from J, leaving 13 bases between. CDR3 length: 13 amino acids. Germline V gene lookup returns CDR1 MNHEY and CDR2 SVGEGT. CDR3 in DNA: TGTGCCAGCTTCACCGTCAAGGACTATGGCTACACCTTC. Protein product: CASFTVKDYGYTF.

This clonotype was seen only a few times. The rearrangement links TRBV25-1 to TRBJ2-2; 7 bases line up with TRBD1. V gave up 6 bases and J gave up 0 bases; unmatched junction bases: 10. The CDR3 is 17 residues long. Germline V CDR1 and CDR2: MGHDK, SYGVNS. The CDR3 coding sequence is TGTGCCAGCAGCCCCATTTGGGACAGCGCGAACACCGGGGAGCTGTTTTTT. Translating gives CASSPIWDSANTGELFF.

This clonotype occurred many times. The chain employs TRBV28 and TRBJ2-3; 7 bases map to TRBD1. Per germline, CDR1 MDHEN and CDR2 SYDVKM. After removal of 0 bases from V and 1 base from J, the junction contained 1 base not matched to a gene. There are 15 residues in the CDR3. The DNA for the CDR3 is TGTGCCAGCAGTTTATGGGACAGGCGCACAGATACGCAGTATTTT. It encodes CASSLWDRRTDTQYF.

This clonotype was seen at least ten times. The genes are TRBV24-1 and TRBJ2-1, with D uncertain. The V gene lost 0 bases and the J gene lost 1 base, with 6 bases spanning the gap. There are 15 residues in the CDR3. Germline V CDR1 and CDR2: KGHDR, SFDVKD. Here the CDR3 reads CATSDLDSSYNEQFF. For the CDR3, the DNA is TGTGCCACCAGTGATTTGGACTCGTCCTACAATGAGCAGTTCTTC.

The chain links TRBV30 to TRBJ2-5; tentative D call: TRBD1 (6 bases). With 1 base removed from V and 5 bases from J, the gap between germline ends came to 8 bases. Germline values: CDR1 GTSNPN, CDR2 SVGIG (reference sequence). CDR3 length: 12 residues. CDR3 amino acids: CAWSEGVETQYF. CDR3 coding DNA: TGTGCCTGGAGTGAGGGGGTGGAGACCCAGTACTTC.

The chain is built from TRBV30 and TRBJ2-5; D remains unclear. In germline, CDR1 is GTSNPN, CDR2 SVGIG (reference sequence). Trimming took off 0 bases at V and 5 bases at J, with 16 bases between the two ends. The CDR3 is made up of 15 amino acids. The CDR3 nucleotides are TGTGCCTGGAGTGTACTGGGAAGCTACTCGGAGACCCAGTACTTC. Protein: CAWSVLGSYSETQYF.

This clonotype was detected ten times or more. The chain is built from TRBV30 and TRBJ2-7; D gene uncertain. CDR1 and CDR2 from the germline V gene are GTSNPN and SVGIG (reference sequence). This CDR3 has 11 amino acids. V was trimmed by 0 bases and J by 4 bases, leaving 4 bases between them. The CDR3 DNA is TGTGCCTGGAGTGTGGGGTACGAGCAGTACTTC. Translation gives CAWSVGYEQYF.

This clonotype was found a few times. The chain uses TRBV5-1 and TRBJ2-7; no clear D gene. The CDR3 spans 14 residues. Trimming took 0 bases from V and 1 from J, leaving 8 bases between them. CDR1 and CDR2 from the germline V gene are SGHRS and YFSETQ. The CDR3 DNA follows: TGCGCCAGCAGCTTGGAGGCAGAGTCCTACGAGCAGTACTTC. It specifies CASSLEAESYEQYF.

The sample holds many counts of this clonotype. The rearrangement joins TRBV7-8 to TRBJ2-5; 7 bases map to TRBD2. V shed 4 bases and J 3 bases; nucleotides not matched to a gene: 8. The CDR3 is 15 amino acids. From germline, CDR1 is SGHVS and CDR2 FQNEAQ. DNA for the CDR3: TGTGCCAGCAGCTCCACTAGCGATCGTAAAGAGACCCAGTACTTC. It codes for CASSSTSDRKETQYF.

The V and J genes are TRBV7-9 and TRBJ1-3, with D unresolved. Deletions cut 5 bases from V and 3 bases from J, with 17 bases between. CDR1 is SEHNR and CDR2 is FQNEAQ in the germline V gene (reference sequence). The CDR3 contains 16 residues. The CDR3 bases are TGTGCCAGCAGCCAAAGAGTTTGGGGAGGTGGAAACACCATATATTTT. Translation gives CASSQRVWGGGNTIYF.

This clonotype was detected only a few times. This sequence joins TRBV6-6 and TRBJ1-1, with 7 bases lining up with TRBD1. CDR1 is MNHNY, CDR2 SVGAGI, per germline (reference sequence). V shed 0 bases, J shed 0 bases, and the junction held 7 bases outside the gene matches. CDR3 size: 17 residues. The CDR3 is CASSYSGAGQLNTEAFF. CDR3 DNA sequence: TGTGCCAGCAGTTACTCGGGTGCGGGACAGTTGAACACTGAAGCTTTCTTT.

A remark on this clonotype: Mismatch with germline at one junction end may stem from a read error. The V and J genes are TRBV12-3 or TRBV12-4 and TRBJ2-2; D unresolved. The CDR3 has 15 amino acids. CDR3 sequence: CASRLGQQNTGELFF. The CDR3 DNA is TGTGCCAGCAGATTAGGGCAGCAGAACACCGGGGAGCTGTTTTTT.

The chain employs TRBV19 and TRBJ2-3; 13 bases line up with TRBD2. This CDR3 spans 14 amino acids. Germline V lookup: CDR1 LNHDA, CDR2 SQIVND (reference sequence). With V trimmed by 9 bases and J by 4 bases, 4 bases remained unmatched. CDR3 amino acids: CASGTSGKADTQYF. DNA of the CDR3: TGTGCCAGCGGGACTAGCGGGAAGGCAGATACGCAGTATTTT.

There are many counts of this clonotype. The chain joins TRBV30 to TRBJ2-1; 8 bases agree with TRBD2. The V segment lost 0 bases and the J segment 3 bases; nucleotides outside the gene matches: 4. Germline CDR1 reads GTSNPN; CDR2 reads SVGIG (reference sequence). The CDR3 runs to 15 residues. The CDR3 protein is CAWSVGSGDYNEQFF. The CDR3 bases are TGTGCCTGGAGTGTCGGTAGCGGGGACTACAATGAGCAGTTCTTC.

In its sample, this clonotype was seen many times. V and J are TRBV3-1 and TRBJ1-1, with 7 bases aligning to TRBD1. The V gene end was trimmed by 4 bases and the J gene end by 2 bases; junction bases not matched to a gene: 7. The V gene's germline CDR1 is LGHDT and CDR2 YNNKEL (reference sequence). The CDR3 is 15 residues long. The CDR3 region has the DNA TGTGCCAGCAGCCCCCTCCGGACAGGAAACACTGAAGCTTTCTTT. Translated, it gives CASSPLRTGNTEAFF.

Only a few counts were recorded for this clonotype. This chain uses TRBV5-4 with TRBJ2-2; possibly TRBD1 for D (8 bases). The CDR3 is made up of 16 amino acids. Trimming removed 4 bases from V and 1 base from J, with 14 bases in between. CDR1 and CDR2 from the germline V gene are SGHNT and YYREEE (reference sequence). CDR3 sequence: CASSGGDRRNTGELFF. Written as DNA, the CDR3 is TGTGCCAGCAGCGGGGGGGACAGGAGGAACACCGGGGAGCTGTTTTTT.

A few counts support this clonotype. A much larger clone differs by one base, so this may be a read error. The J gene is TRBJ2-5, the V gene TRBV20-1; D unresolved. The CDR3 covers 13 residues. Looked up from germline, CDR1 is DFQATT and CDR2 is SNEGSKA (reference sequence). Trimming took 2 bases from V and 4 from J, leaving 11 bases between them. CDR3 DNA: TGCAGTGCTAGAAGGCCACCCTCAGAGACCCAGTACTTC. It codes for CSARRPPSETQYF.

Of note for this clonotype: A much larger clone differs by one base, so this may be a read error. The J gene is TRBJ1-2, the V gene TRBV28; TRBD1 might be the D (5 bases). Germline V lookup: CDR1 MDHEN, CDR2 SYDVKM. This CDR3 is 13 amino acids long. Here the CDR3 reads CAGSPAGMGGYTF. CDR3 in DNA: TGTGCCGGCAGTCCCGCAGGGATGGGCGGCTACACCTTC.

This clonotype was recorded a few times. The chain links TRBV7-2 to TRBJ2-7; 8 bases line up with TRBD1. CDR1 is SGHTA and CDR2 is FQGNSA in the germline V gene. The CDR3 totals 17 residues. Unmatched junction bases numbered 14, after V lost 1 base and J lost 6 bases. CDR3 sequence reads: CASSLVAGGHQASEQYF. For the CDR3, the DNA is TGTGCCAGCAGCTTAGTGGCAGGGGGCCATCAGGCTAGCGAGCAGTACTTC. Filled out from reference TRBV7-2 and TRBJ2-7, the complete variable domain reads GAGVSQSPSNKVTEKGKDVELRCDPISGHTALYWYRQSLGQGLEFLIYFQGNSAPDKSGLPSDRFSAERTGGSVSTLTIQRTQQEDSAVYLCASSLVAGGHQASEQYFGPGTRLTVT.

V usage is TRBV5-4 and J usage is TRBJ1-1; tentatively, D is TRBD1 (5 bases). The CDR3 covers 16 residues. Trimming pared 3 bases from V and 3 bases from J, leaving 18 bases between. Germline V gene lookup returns CDR1 SGHNT and CDR2 YYREEE (reference sequence). The CDR3 here is CASSSGTALGDTEAFF. The CDR3 nucleotides are TGTGCCAGCAGCTCCGGGACGGCATTGGGCGACACTGAAGCTTTCTTT. The full variable domain, with the rest looked up from reference TRBV5-4 and TRBJ1-1, is ETGVTQSPTHLIKTRGQQVTLRCSSQSGHNTVSWYQQALGQGPQFIFQYYREEENGRGNFPPRFSGLQFPNYSSELNVNALELDDSALYLCASSSGTALGDTEAFFGQGTRLTVV.

The V and J genes are TRBV5-6 and TRBJ1-5, with a possible D match to TRBD1 (6 bases). Germline CDR1 is SGHDT and CDR2 is YYEEEE. Between the trimmed V and J ends, which lost 1 base and 9 bases, there was a span of 11 bases. CDR3 length: 13 residues. Written as DNA, the CDR3 is TGTGCCAGCAGCTTGTACAGGGATACGCCCCAGCATTTT. Amino acids: CASSLYRDTPQHF.

This clonotype was counted a few times. The chain links TRBV5-1 to TRBJ2-2, with a tentative D call TRBD2 (6 bases). Deletions cut 3 bases from V and 0 bases from J, with 12 bases between. Germline values: CDR1 SGHRS, CDR2 YFSETQ. The CDR3 is 16 residues long. The CDR3 DNA reads TGCGCCAGCAGCTGGGGGGACCGCGCGAACACCGGGGAGCTGTTTTTT. As protein: CASSWGDRANTGELFF.

This clonotype occurred many times. The V call is TRBV29-1, the J call TRBJ2-1; D is perhaps TRBD2 (7 bases). V was cut by 6 bases and J by 8 bases, with 23 bases left in between. Germline V CDR1 and CDR2: SQVTM, ANQGSEA. The CDR3 contains 15 residues. The CDR3 DNA sequence: TGCAGCGTGAGGGGAGGGCAGGGGACGCGCGATGAGCAGTTCTTC. It encodes CSVRGGQGTRDEQFF.